One and the same sample provided the 2 T cell receptor beta chains below, sequenced in a study of blood T cell repertoires in COVID-19 (dated by TCRdb to about 2020). Library method: the immunoSEQ multiplex PCR assay. The clones in this table, taken by TCRdb from immuneACCESS, are in-frame only. Not every clone is retained; where verified, under half of the shortfall comes from an unresolved V gene, and the cause of the rest is unknown. Counted in this sample were some 300,000 clones; approximately 89% of them appeared once. In total, the top ten clones hold more than 6.5% of the sample. The sample consisted of peripheral blood. The receptors stem from a woman in her thirties who had recovered from COVID-19.

The chain has TRBV6-2 or TRBV6-3 and TRBJ1-6; 7 nucleotides match TRBD1. V lost 5 bases and J lost 9; bases outside the gene matches: 10. The germline V gene encodes CDR1 MNHEY and CDR2 SVGEGT. CDR3 length equals 15 residues. In DNA form, the CDR3 reads TGTGCCAGCAGTCCCCGATCGACAGGGAGTTCACCCCTCCACTTT. Its translation is CASSPRSTGSSPLHF.

This chain uses TRBV28 with TRBJ2-7; 8 bases line up with TRBD1. This CDR3 comprises 15 residues. The ends lost 6 bases at V and 0 bases at J; junction bases unmatched: 7. CDR1 and CDR2 (germline): MDHEN, SYDVKM. Here the CDR3 reads CASSGLGTGSYEQYF. In nucleotides, the CDR3 is TGTGCCAGCAGCGGGTTGGGGACAGGCTCCTACGAGCAGTACTTC. Together with reference TRBV28 and TRBJ2-7, the CDR3 gives the full variable domain: DVKVTQSSRYLVKRTGEKVFLECVQDMDHENMFWYRQDPGLGLRLIYFSYDVKMKEKGDIPEGYSVSREKKERFSLILESASTNQTSMYLCASSGLGTGSYEQYFGPGTRLTVT.